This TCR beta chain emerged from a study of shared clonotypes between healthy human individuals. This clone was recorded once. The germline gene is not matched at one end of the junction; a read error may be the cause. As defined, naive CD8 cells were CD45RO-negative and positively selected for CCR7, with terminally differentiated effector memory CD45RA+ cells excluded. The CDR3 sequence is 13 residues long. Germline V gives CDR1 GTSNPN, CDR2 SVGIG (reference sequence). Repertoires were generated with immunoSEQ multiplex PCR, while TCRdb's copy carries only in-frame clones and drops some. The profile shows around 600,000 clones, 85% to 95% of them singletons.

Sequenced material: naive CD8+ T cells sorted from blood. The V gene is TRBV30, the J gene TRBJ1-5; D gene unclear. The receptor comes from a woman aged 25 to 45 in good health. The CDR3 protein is CAWSVHGNQPQHF. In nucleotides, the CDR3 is TGTGCCTGGAGTGTACATGGGAATCAACCCCAGCATTTT.